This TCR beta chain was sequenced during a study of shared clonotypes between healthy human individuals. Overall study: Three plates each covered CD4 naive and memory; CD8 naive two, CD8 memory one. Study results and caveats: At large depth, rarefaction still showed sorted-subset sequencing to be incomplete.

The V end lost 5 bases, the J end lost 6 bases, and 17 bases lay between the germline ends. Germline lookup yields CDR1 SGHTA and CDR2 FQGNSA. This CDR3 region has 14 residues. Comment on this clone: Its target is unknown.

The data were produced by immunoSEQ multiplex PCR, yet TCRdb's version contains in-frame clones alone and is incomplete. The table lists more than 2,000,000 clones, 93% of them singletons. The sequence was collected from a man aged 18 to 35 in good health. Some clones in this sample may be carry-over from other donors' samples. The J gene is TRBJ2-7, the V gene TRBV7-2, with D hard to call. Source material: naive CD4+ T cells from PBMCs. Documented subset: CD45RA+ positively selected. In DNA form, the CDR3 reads TGTGCCAGCAGCCCAACCCCCCTCTTGGGCGAGCAGTACTTC. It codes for CASSPTPLLGEQYF.